The 4 T cell receptor beta chains given below trace back to one sample, sequenced in a study of T-cell reconstitution after alpha-beta-depleted transplantation in children. The TCRbeta library was prepared with unique molecular identifiers. One entry per CDR3 protein results from TCRdb running MiXCR on the PCR reads. The sample includes fewer than 500,000 distinct CDR3 sequences, approximately 42% seen only once; the top ten take about 30%. The sample here was PBMCs, taken before TCRalphabeta/CD19-depleted stem cell transplant. These receptors were obtained from a girl aged 2 to 10 with aplastic anemia, due to receive a stem cell transplant.

In DNA, the CDR3 is TGTGCCAGCAGCTTATTTGAGACAGGGGTGATCGGGGAGCTGTTTTTT. Translated, it gives CASSLFETGVIGELFF. The rearrangement joins TRBV11-2 to TRBJ2-2, with 8 bases aligning to TRBD1. CDR3 length equals 16 residues. Germline-derived CDR1 and CDR2 are SGHAT and FQNNGV. Trimming cost V 2 bases and J 7 bases; bases outside gene matches: 9. Full variable domain (remainder filled in from reference TRBV11-2 and TRBJ2-2): EAGVAQSPRYKIIEKRQSVAFWCNPISGHATLYWYQQILGQGPKLLIQFQNNGVVDDSQLPKDRFSAERLKGVDSTLKIQPAKLEDSAVYLCASSLFETGVIGELFFGEGSRLTVL.

In this sample, this clonotype turned up many times. The CDR3 loop is CASSPHWTGGNVGYTF. The CDR3, as DNA: TGTGCCAGCAGTCCCCATTGGACAGGGGGTAATGTTGGCTACACCTTC. V gene TRBV6-5 combines with J gene TRBJ1-2; 10 bases are shared with TRBD1. Germline CDR1 MNHEY, CDR2 SVGAGI. There are 16 residues in the CDR3. The J segment lost 7 bases and the V segment lost 5 bases, leaving 13 bases of the junction unmatched.

This rearrangement joins TRBV10-3 to TRBJ2-7, with 10 bases that match TRBD2. The CDR3 sequence is 13 residues long. V was clipped by 6 bases and J by 1 base; unmatched bases: 0. Germline-derived CDR1 and CDR2 are ENHRY and SYGVKD. The CDR3 sequence is CAIRGLASYEQYF. CDR3 DNA sequence: TGTGCCATCAGGGGACTAGCGTCCTACGAGCAGTACTTC.

This clonotype showed up many times. V usage is TRBV20-1 and J usage is TRBJ2-3, with D unresolved. The germline V and J ends were trimmed by 5 bases and 5 bases, with 17 bases remaining between them. Per germline, CDR1 DFQATT and CDR2 SNEGSKA (reference sequence). This CDR3 has 14 residues. The CDR3 is CSAAPSGALDTQYF. The CDR3 DNA reads TGCAGTGCTGCCCCCTCTGGTGCACTAGATACGCAGTATTTT.